This TCR beta chain was retrieved from a study of T cells in Graves' hyperthyroidism and ophthalmopathy. Study conclusions and caveats: A model of 13 V-J pairs discriminated ophthalmopathy from stable hyperthyroidism.

RNA transcripts were the template for amplifying TCR beta CDR3 regions. During a first-round RT-PCR of the TCR CDR3, the HTBI primer set was used. TCRdb reprocessed the multiplex PCR reads with MiXCR, giving one entry per CDR3 protein. The sample comprises hundreds of thousands of distinct CDR3 sequences, approximately 25% of which are singletons, and 10% to 12% rests with the top ten. The ends were cut back, 3 bases at V and 4 bases at J, with 12 bases in the middle. The CDR3 loop spans 14 amino acids. In regard to this clonotype: Antigen unknown.

This sequence originates from a woman younger than 45 with Graves' ophthalmopathy. The sample comprised blood. The rearrangement uses TRBV12-3 or TRBV12-4 and TRBJ1-2; D may be TRBD1 (6 bases). CDR3 nucleotides: TGTGCCAGCAGTTTTTGGGGGCGAGTCTATGGCTACACCTTC. This encodes CASSFWGRVYGYTF.